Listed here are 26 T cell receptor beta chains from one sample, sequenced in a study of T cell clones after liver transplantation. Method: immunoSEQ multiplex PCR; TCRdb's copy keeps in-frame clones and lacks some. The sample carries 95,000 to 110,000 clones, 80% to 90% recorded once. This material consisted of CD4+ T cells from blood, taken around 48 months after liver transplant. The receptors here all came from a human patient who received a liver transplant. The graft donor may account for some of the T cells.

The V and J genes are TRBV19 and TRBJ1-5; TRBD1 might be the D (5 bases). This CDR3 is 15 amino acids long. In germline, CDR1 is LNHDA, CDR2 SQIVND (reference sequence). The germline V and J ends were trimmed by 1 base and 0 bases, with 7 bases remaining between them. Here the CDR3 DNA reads TGTGCCAGTAGTATAGGACAGCCTAGCAATCAGCCCCAGCATTTT. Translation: CASSIGQPSNQPQHF. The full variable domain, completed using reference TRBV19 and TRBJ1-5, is DGGITQSPKYLFRKEGQNVTLSCEQNLNHDAMYWYRQDPGQGLRLIYYSQIVNDFQKGDIAEGYSVSREKKESFPLTVTSAQKNPTAFYLCASSIGQPSNQPQHFGDGTRLSIL.

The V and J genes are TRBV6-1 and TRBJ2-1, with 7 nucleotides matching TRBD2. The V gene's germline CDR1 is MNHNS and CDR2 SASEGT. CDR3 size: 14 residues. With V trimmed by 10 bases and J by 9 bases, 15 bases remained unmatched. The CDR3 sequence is CAMGGTERSSEQFF. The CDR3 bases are TGTGCCATGGGGGGGACTGAACGTTCGAGTGAGCAGTTCTTC.

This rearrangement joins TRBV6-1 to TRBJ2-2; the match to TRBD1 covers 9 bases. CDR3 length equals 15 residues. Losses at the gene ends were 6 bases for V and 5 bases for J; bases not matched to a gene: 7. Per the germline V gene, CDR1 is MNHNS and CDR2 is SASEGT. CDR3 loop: CASRITTGGTGELFF. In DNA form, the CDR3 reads TGTGCCAGCAGAATAACGACAGGGGGTACCGGGGAGCTGTTTTTT.

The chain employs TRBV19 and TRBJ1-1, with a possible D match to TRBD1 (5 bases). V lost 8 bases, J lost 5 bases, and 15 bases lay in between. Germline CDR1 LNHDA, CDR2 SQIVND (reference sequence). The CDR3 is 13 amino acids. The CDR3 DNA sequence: TGTGCCAGTCATCCCCAGGGAAAAACTGAAGCTTTCTTT. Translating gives CASHPQGKTEAFF.

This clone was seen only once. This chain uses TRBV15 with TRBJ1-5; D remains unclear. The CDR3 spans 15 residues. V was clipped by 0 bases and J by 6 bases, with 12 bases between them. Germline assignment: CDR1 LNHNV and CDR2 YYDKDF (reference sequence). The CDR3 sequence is CATSRDNGVGQPQHF. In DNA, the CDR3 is TGTGCCACCAGCAGAGATAACGGGGTTGGTCAGCCCCAGCATTTT.

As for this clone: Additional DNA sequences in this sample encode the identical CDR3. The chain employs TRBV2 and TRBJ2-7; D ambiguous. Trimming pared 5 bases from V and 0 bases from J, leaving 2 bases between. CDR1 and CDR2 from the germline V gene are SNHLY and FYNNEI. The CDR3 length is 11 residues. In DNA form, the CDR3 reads TGTGCCAGCAGTTACTCCTACGAGCAGTACTTC. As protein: CASSYSYEQYF.

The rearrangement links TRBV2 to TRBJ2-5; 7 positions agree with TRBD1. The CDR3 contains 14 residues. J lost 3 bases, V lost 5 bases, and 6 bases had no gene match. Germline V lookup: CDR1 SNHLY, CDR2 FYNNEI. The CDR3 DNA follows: TGTGCCAGCAGTACTACAGGGGCCAAAGAGACCCAGTACTTC. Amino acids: CASSTTGAKETQYF.

The CDR3 nucleotides are TGTGCCAGCGGGGGGCGATTGAACACTGAAGCTTTCTTT. Protein sequence: CASGGRLNTEAFF. V is TRBV6-5 and J is TRBJ1-1; D is possibly TRBD1 (6 bases). Trimming shortened V by 8 bases and J by 0 bases, and 10 bases separated the two germline ends. The CDR3 sequence is 13 residues long. Germline CDR1 is MNHEY and CDR2 is SVGAGI.

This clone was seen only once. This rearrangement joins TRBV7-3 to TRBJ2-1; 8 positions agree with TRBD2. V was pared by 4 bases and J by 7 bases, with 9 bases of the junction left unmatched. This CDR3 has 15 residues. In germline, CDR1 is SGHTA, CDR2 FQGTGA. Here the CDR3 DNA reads TGTGCCAGCAGCTCGCAGCTAGCGGGCACAAATGAGCAGTTCTTC. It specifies CASSSQLAGTNEQFF.

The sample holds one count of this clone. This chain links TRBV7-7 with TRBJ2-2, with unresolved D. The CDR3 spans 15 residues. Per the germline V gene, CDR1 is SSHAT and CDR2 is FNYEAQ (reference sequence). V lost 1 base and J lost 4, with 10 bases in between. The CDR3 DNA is TGTGCCAGCAGCTTAGAACACACTACCACCGGGGAGCTGTTTTTT. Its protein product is CASSLEHTTTGELFF.

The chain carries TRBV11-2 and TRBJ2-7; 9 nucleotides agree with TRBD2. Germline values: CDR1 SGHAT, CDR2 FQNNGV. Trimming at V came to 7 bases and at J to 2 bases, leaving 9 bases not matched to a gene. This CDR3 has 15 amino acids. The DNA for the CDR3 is TGTGCCAGCAAGTTTAGCGGGGGCCCAACCTACGAGCAGTACTTC. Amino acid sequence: CASKFSGGPTYEQYF.

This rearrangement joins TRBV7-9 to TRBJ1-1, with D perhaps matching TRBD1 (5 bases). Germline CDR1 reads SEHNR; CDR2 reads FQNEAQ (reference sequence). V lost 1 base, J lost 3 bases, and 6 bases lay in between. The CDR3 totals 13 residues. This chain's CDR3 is CASSLEGHTEAFF. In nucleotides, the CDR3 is TGTGCCAGCAGCTTAGAGGGACACACTGAAGCTTTCTTT.

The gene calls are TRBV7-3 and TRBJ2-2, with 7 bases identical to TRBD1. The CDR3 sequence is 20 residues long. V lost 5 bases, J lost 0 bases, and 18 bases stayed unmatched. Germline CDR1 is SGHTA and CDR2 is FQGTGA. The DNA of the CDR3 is TGTGCCAGCAGCGCACGACAGGGTATTCTTTATCTGACGAACACCGGGGAGCTGTTTTTT. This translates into CASSARQGILYLTNTGELFF.

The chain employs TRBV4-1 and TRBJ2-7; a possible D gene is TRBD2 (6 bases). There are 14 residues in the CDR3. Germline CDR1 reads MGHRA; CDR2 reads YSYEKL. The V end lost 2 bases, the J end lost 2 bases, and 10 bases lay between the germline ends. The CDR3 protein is CASSQSGGTYEQYF. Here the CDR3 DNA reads TGCGCCAGCAGCCAAAGTGGGGGGACCTACGAGCAGTACTTC.

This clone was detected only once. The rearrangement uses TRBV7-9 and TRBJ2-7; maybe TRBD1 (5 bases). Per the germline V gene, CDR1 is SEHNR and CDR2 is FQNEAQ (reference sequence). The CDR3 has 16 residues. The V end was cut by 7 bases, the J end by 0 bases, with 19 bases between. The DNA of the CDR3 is TGTGCCAGCACCGACCAGGGCGGCTTAAGCTCCTACGAGCAGTACTTC. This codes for CASTDQGGLSSYEQYF.

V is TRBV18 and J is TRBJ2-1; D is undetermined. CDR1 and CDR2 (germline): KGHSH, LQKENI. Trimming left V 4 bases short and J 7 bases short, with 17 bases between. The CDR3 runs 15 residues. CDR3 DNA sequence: TGTGCCAGCTCACTGAGGTCCGGGTCCTGGAATGAGCAGTTCTTC. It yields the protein CASSLRSGSWNEQFF.

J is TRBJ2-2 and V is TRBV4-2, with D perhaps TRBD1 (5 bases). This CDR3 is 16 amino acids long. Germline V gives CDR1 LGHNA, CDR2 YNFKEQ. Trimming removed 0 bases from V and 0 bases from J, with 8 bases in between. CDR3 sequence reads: CASSQEGLANTGELFF. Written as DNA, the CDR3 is TGTGCCAGCAGCCAAGAGGGGCTAGCGAACACCGGGGAGCTGTTTTTT.

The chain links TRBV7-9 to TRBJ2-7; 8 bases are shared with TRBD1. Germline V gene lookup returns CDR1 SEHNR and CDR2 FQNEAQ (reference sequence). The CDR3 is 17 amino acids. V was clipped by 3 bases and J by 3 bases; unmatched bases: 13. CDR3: CASSLGLGRGPYYEQYF. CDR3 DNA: TGTGCCAGCAGCTTGGGCCTGGGCAGGGGGCCATACTACGAGCAGTACTTC.

DNA for the CDR3: TGTGCCAGCAGTCGTCTTGGGGGTGACACCATATATTTT. Protein: CASSRLGGDTIYF. The rearrangement joins TRBV6-5 to TRBJ1-3; TRBD1 might be the D (5 bases). Germline V CDR1 and CDR2: MNHEY, SVGAGI. With 5 bases removed from V and 8 bases from J, the gap between germline ends came to 13 bases. The CDR3 spans 13 residues.

The CDR3 loop reads CASSIVGTGPTDTQYF. As DNA, the CDR3 is TGTGCCAGTAGTATAGTCGGGACAGGCCCCACAGATACGCAGTATTTT. This rearrangement joins TRBV19 to TRBJ2-3; 8 positions match TRBD1. Per the germline V gene, CDR1 is LNHDA and CDR2 is SQIVND (reference sequence). The CDR3 is made up of 16 amino acids. The V segment lost 1 base and the J segment 2 bases; nucleotides outside the gene matches: 5.

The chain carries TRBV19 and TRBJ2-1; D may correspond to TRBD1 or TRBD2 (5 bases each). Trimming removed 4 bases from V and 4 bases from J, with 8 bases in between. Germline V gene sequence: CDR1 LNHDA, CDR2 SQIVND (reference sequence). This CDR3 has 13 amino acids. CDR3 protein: CASSRDLYNEQFF. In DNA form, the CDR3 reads TGTGCCAGTAGTAGGGACCTTTACAATGAGCAGTTCTTC.

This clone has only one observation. This CDR3 is CASSVRESGYTF. The CDR3 DNA follows: TGTGCCAGCAGCGTCAGGGAGAGTGGCTACACCTTC. V is TRBV7-9 and J is TRBJ1-2; weak D call: TRBD1 (5 bases). The CDR3 spans 12 residues. V gave up 5 bases and J gave up 7 bases, with 11 bases separating them. Germline CDR1 and CDR2: SEHNR and FQNEAQ (reference sequence).

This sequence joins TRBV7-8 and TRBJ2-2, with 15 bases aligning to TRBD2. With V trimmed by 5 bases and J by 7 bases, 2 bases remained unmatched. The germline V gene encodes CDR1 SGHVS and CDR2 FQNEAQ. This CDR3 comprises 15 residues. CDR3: CASSPGLAGGGELFF. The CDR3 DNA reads TGTGCCAGCAGCCCGGGACTAGCGGGGGGCGGGGAGCTGTTTTTT.

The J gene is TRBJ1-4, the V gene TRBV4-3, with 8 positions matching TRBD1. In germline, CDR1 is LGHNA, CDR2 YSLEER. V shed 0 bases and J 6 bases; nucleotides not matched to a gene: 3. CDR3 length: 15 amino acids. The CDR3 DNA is TGCGCCAGCAGCCAAGATCAGGACAGGGATGAAAAACTGTTTTTT. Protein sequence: CASSQDQDRDEKLFF.

The CDR3 sequence: CASSKVEGTSLAKNIQYF. The CDR3 DNA reads as TGTGCCAGCAGCAAAGTCGAAGGAACCTCATTAGCCAAAAACATTCAGTACTTC. The chain combines TRBV21-1 with TRBJ2-4. TRBV21-1 has pseudogene status. The CDR3 sequence is 18 residues long.

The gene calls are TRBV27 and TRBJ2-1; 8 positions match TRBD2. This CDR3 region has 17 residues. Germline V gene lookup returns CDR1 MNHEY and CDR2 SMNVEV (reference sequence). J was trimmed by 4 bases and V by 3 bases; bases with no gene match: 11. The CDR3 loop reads CASSFGLREGGYNEQFF. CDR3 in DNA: TGTGCCAGCAGTTTTGGACTACGGGAGGGGGGTTACAATGAGCAGTTCTTC.